The rows below give T cell receptor beta chains drawn from one sample of a study of blood T cell repertoires in COVID-19. Sequenced by immunoSEQ multiplex PCR; TCRdb stores in-frame clones only, minus some. The sample lists approximately 200,000 clones, about nine tenths occurring once. The sequenced sample was PBMCs or T cells enriched from blood (not recorded which). These receptors all stem from a young man who had recovered from COVID-19. CDR3s include the opening cysteine and the closing phenylalanine or tryptophan. The order of the fields is J gene, D gene, clone size, V gene, CDR3 DNA, CDR3 protein. The D gene is left open where the match is weak. Rows may omit the clone size; those that give it use once, few, many or a size class.

>TRBJ1-1|NA|NA|TRBV7-9
TGTGCCAGCAGCGGCGGACAGACCATGAACACTGAAGCTTTCTTT
CASSGGQTMNTEAFF
>TRBJ2-7|TRBD1|NA|TRBV10-3
TGTGCCATCAGTAAACTTAACAGGGGAAACTACGAGCAGTACTTC
CAISKLNRGNYEQYF
>TRBJ1-6|TRBD1|NA|TRBV6-5
TGTGCCAGCAGTATGACAGGGTATTATTCACCCCTCCACTTT
CASSMTGYYSPLHF
>TRBJ1-2|NA|NA|TRBV6-5
TGTGCCAGCAGTTACTCCAGGGGCGACGATTTCTATGGCTACACCTTC
CASSYSRGDDFYGYTF
>TRBJ2-7|TRBD1|NA|TRBV5-4
TGTGCCAGCAGCGAATCTCCGGGACAGGGGCTCTACGAGCAGTACTTC
CASSESPGQGLYEQYF
>TRBJ2-1|NA|many|TRBV24-1
TGTGCCACCAGTGATCCGGGGAGCTCCTACAATGAGCAGTTCTTC
CATSDPGSSYNEQFF
>TRBJ2-5|TRBD2|NA|TRBV30
TGTGCCTGGAGTCCCCGACTAGCGGGAGGGAGGGGAGAGACCCAGTACTTC
CAWSPRLAGGRGETQYF
>TRBJ2-2|TRBD1|NA|TRBV11-3
TGTGCCAGCAGCAAACAGGGGGGAGGCCTCACCGGGGAGCTGTTTTTT
CASSKQGGGLTGELFF
>TRBJ2-2|NA|NA|TRBV27
TGTGCCAGCAGTTTTGGGGCAGGGTACACCGGGGAGCTGTTTTTT
CASSFGAGYTGELFF
>TRBJ2-1|NA|once|TRBV4-3
TGCGCCAGCAGCCAGGGGACTTCAGGCTACAATGAGCAGTTCTTC
CASSQGTSGYNEQFF
>TRBJ1-1|NA|NA|TRBV28
TGTGCCAGCAGTTTAACCTGGCCCCCCAACACTGAAGCTTTCTTT
CASSLTWPPNTEAFF
>TRBJ1-5|TRBD1|NA|TRBV6-6
TGTGCCAGCAGCTACCGGGACAGGGGGCGTCGTCAGCCCCAGCATTTT
CASSYRDRGRRQPQHF